Listed below are T cell receptor beta chains from one sample, sequenced in a study of blood T cell repertoires in COVID-19. Generated by immunoSEQ multiplex PCR, the TCRdb table keeps only in-frame clones and is missing some. The sample includes 360,000 or so clones, roughly 84% of them seen just once. Sequenced material: PBMCs or T cells enriched from blood (not recorded which). These receptors came from a woman aged 25-40 years who had recovered from COVID-19. The CDR3 runs from the conserved cysteine through the conserved F or W. D genes are given only for firm matches. A clone size is listed for some rows: how often the clone was seen (once, few, many), or a class if it is expanded.

j_call | d_call | clone_size | v_call | cdr3_aa | cdr3_nt
TRBJ1-1 | TRBD1 | NA | TRBV7-2 | CASSSTRTGRTEAFF | TGTGCCAGCAGCTCCACAAGGACAGGGCGCACTGAAGCTTTCTTT
TRBJ1-2 | NA | NA | TRBV6-5 | CASSYAGEFYGGYTF | TGTGCCAGCAGTTACGCAGGGGAATTTTATGGTGGCTACACCTTC
TRBJ1-4 | NA | NA | TRBV9 | CASSVGTLGVEKLFF | TGTGCCAGCAGCGTCGGGACATTGGGGGTAGAAAAACTGTTTTTT
TRBJ1-2 | TRBD1 | NA | TRBV6-5 | CASSYFPGQIYGYTF | TGTGCCAGCAGTTACTTTCCGGGACAGATCTATGGCTACACCTTC
TRBJ2-7 | NA | NA | TRBV28 | CASSLPPAGYEQYF | TGTGCCAGCAGTCTCCCGCCCGCAGGCTACGAGCAGTACTTC
TRBJ2-7 | NA | NA | TRBV30 | CAWSRQGWQQYF | TGTGCCTGGAGCAGGCAGGGTTGGCAGCAGTACTTC
TRBJ2-3 | TRBD2 | NA | TRBV7-2 | CASSGTSGTDTQYF | TGTGCCAGCAGCGGCACTAGCGGCACAGATACGCAGTATTTT
TRBJ1-1 | NA | NA | TRBV5-1 | CASSSTGRTEAFF | TGCGCCAGCAGTTCCACGGGGAGGACTGAAGCTTTCTTT
TRBJ2-7 | TRBD1 | NA | TRBV29-1 | CSVITGQGYEQYF | TGCAGCGTTATAACGGGACAGGGATACGAGCAGTACTTC
TRBJ1-1 | TRBD1 | NA | TRBV19 | CASRDRGLAEAFF | TGTGCCAGTAGGGACAGGGGGTTAGCTGAAGCTTTCTTT
TRBJ1-2 | TRBD1 | NA | TRBV27 | CASRQQGMAGYTF | TGTGCCAGCAGACAACAGGGGATGGCTGGCTACACCTTC
TRBJ2-3 | TRBD2 | NA | TRBV10-3 | CAISELETSGGGGTDTQYF | TGTGCCATCAGTGAGCTTGAGACTAGCGGGGGGGGTGGCACAGATACGCAGTATTTT
TRBJ1-2 | TRBD1 | NA | TRBV11-2 | CASSSRQGARGYTF | TGTGCCAGCAGCTCAAGACAGGGGGCGCGTGGCTACACCTTC
TRBJ1-6 | NA | NA | TRBV3-1/TRBV3-2 | CASSQVLGGSPLHF | TGTGCCAGCAGCCAAGTCCTGGGGGGTTCACCCCTCCACTTT
TRBJ2-7 | TRBD2 | NA | TRBV15 | CATSRDKLGLGSYEQYF | TGTGCCACCAGCAGAGATAAGTTAGGACTAGGGTCCTACGAGCAGTACTTC
TRBJ1-1 | NA | NA | TRBV28 | CASSSPGVEAFF | TGTGCCAGCAGTTCCCCAGGGGTTGAAGCTTTCTTT
TRBJ2-7 | TRBD2 | NA | TRBV15 | CATSRRLADEQYF | TGTGCCACCAGCAGGCGACTAGCGGACGAGCAGTACTTC
TRBJ1-1 | NA | NA | TRBV11-1 | CASSLMQAVNTEAFF | TGTGCCAGCAGCTTAATGCAGGCTGTGAACACTGAAGCTTTCTTT
TRBJ1-5 | NA | once | TRBV3-1/TRBV3-2 | CASSQDPPGEVNQPQHF | TGTGCCAGCAGCCAAGACCCTCCGGGAGAGGTCAATCAGCCCCAGCATTTT
TRBJ1-2 | NA | NA | TRBV21-1 | CASSKVAGGNYGYTF | NA
TRBJ2-5 | NA | NA | TRBV5-8 | CASSLDAGWKETQYF | TGTGCCAGCAGCCTAGACGCAGGGTGGAAAGAGACCCAGTACTTC
TRBJ2-3 | NA | once | TRBV3-1/TRBV3-2 | CASSQTSTDTQYF | TGTGCCAGCAGCCAAACTAGCACAGATACGCAGTATTTT
TRBJ2-3 | TRBD2 | NA | TRBV12-5 | CASGLVLAGGTDTQYF | TGTGCTAGTGGTTTGGTCCTAGCGGGGGGCACAGATACGCAGTATTTT
TRBJ2-4 | TRBD2 | NA | TRBV18 | CASSQSGAAKNIQYF | TGTGCCAGCTCACAGAGCGGGGCTGCCAAAAACATTCAGTACTTC
TRBJ2-3 | TRBD2 | NA | TRBV3-1/TRBV3-2 | CASSRKRGYTDTQYF | TGTGCCAGCAGCCGCAAGCGGGGCTACACAGATACGCAGTATTTT
TRBJ1-2 | NA | few | TRBV11-2 | CASSPPGNYGYTF | TGTGCCAGCAGCCCCCCGGGTAACTATGGCTACACCTTC
TRBJ1-2 | TRBD1 | NA | TRBV5-1 | CASSDQGAINGYTF | TGCGCCAGCAGCGACCAGGGGGCAATTAATGGCTACACCTTC
TRBJ2-1 | TRBD1 | NA | TRBV28 | CASSRRTGSSYNEQFF | TGTGCCAGCAGCCGACGGACAGGGAGCTCCTACAATGAGCAGTTCTTC